The present T cell receptor beta chain was sequenced within a study of T cells in Graves' hyperthyroidism and ophthalmopathy. Study-wide results and caveats: Most expanded thyroid clonotypes above 0.001 also appeared in blood. Onset of ophthalmopathy came a median roughly 6.9 months after the model predicted it. A model of 13 V-J pairs discriminated ophthalmopathy from stable hyperthyroidism.

This clonotype was seen ten or more times. The antigen remains undetermined. Ophthalmopathy patients all had a Clinical Activity Score of at least 3, a NOSPECS grade of at least 4 and disease under 3 months old. Amplification targeted TCR beta CDR3 regions from RNA transcripts. Initially, a first-round RT-PCR of the TCR CDR3 employed the HTBI primer set. TCRdb processed the multiplex PCR reads anew with MiXCR; each CDR3 protein has one entry. The profile shows around 600,000 distinct CDR3 sequences, 13% to 15% of them singletons. The specimen sequenced was blood. The TCR sequence derives from a woman in her late teens or twenties with Graves' ophthalmopathy.

This chain's CDR3 is CASSVGSGRADTQYF. The CDR3 nucleotides read TGTGCCAGCAGTGTTGGGTCCGGAAGGGCAGATACGCAGTATTTT. The chain links TRBV12-3 or TRBV12-4 to TRBJ2-3; D unclear. The CDR3 length is 15 residues. V was cut by 5 bases and J by 4 bases, with 16 bases left in between.